Listed here are 4 T cell receptor beta chains from one sample, sequenced in a study of T cell responses to AZD1222 COVID-19 vaccine. Method: immunoSEQ multiplex PCR; TCRdb's copy keeps in-frame clones and lacks some. This table holds roughly 130,000 clones, about 86% found once. The sample consisted of peripheral blood, taken on day 0 of AZD1222 vaccination. The receptors here all came from an adult in good health.

The CDR3 loop reads CASSTGRTANTEAFF. The DNA for the CDR3 is TGTGCCAGTAGTACGGGGCGGACGGCGAACACTGAAGCTTTCTTT. This chain uses TRBV19 with TRBJ1-1; tentatively, D is TRBD1 (5 bases). V lost 4 bases to trimming and J lost 1 base, with 13 bases between them. This CDR3 has 15 residues. The germline V gene encodes CDR1 LNHDA and CDR2 SQIVND (reference sequence).

This chain joins TRBV27 and TRBJ2-7; TRBD1 matches 8 bases. Per germline, CDR1 MNHEY and CDR2 SMNVEV (reference sequence). V lost 5 bases, J lost 3 bases, and 0 bases stayed unmatched. The CDR3 covers 12 residues. CDR3 sequence (DNA): TGTGCCAGCAGTACAGGGGGCTACGAGCAGTACTTC. Amino acid sequence: CASSTGGYEQYF.

V and J are TRBV27 and TRBJ2-7; a weak D match, TRBD2 (7 bases). The V gene's germline CDR1 is MNHEY and CDR2 SMNVEV (reference sequence). V shed 5 bases and J shed 2 bases, with 13 bases lying between them. This CDR3 spans 14 amino acids. The CDR3 nucleotides are TGTGCCAGCAGTAGGGGGGGTGGTCCCTACGAGCAGTACTTC. It is translated as CASSRGGGPYEQYF.

V usage is TRBV24-1 and J usage is TRBJ2-5, with a weak D call TRBD2 (6 bases). Looked up from germline, CDR1 is KGHDR and CDR2 is SFDVKD. V was pared by 7 bases and J by 5 bases, with 19 bases between. CDR3 length: 15 residues. The DNA of the CDR3 is TGTGCCACCAGCGCACCGGGAGAATGGCCGGAGACCCAGTACTTC. Translated: CATSAPGEWPETQYF.